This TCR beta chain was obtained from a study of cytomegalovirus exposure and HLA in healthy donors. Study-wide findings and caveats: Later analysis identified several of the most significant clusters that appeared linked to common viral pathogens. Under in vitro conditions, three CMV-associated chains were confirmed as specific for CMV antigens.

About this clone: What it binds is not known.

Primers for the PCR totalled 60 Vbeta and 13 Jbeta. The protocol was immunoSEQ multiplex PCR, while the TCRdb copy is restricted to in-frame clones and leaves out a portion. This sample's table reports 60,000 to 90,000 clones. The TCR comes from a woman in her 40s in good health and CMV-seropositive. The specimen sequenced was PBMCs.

CDR3 loop: CASSQEGGNSYNEQFF. The CDR3 DNA sequence: TGCGCCAGCAGCCAAGAAGGGGGAAACTCCTACAATGAGCAGTTCTTC. V usage is TRBV4-1 and J usage is TRBJ2-1; tentative D call: TRBD1 (6 bases). V was pared by 0 bases and J by 0 bases, with 9 bases between. Germline V CDR1 and CDR2: MGHRA, YSYEKL. This CDR3 comprises 16 residues.